This TCR beta chain was obtained from a study of shared clonotypes between healthy human individuals. Turning to this clone: Its matching antigen is unknown.

Using 200 ng DNA, around 30,000 T cell genomes, the sorted-subset replicate PCRs were run. Clones were sequenced by immunoSEQ multiplex PCR, and TCRdb holds only the in-frame ones, with some missing. The data hold roughly 2.2 million clones, with approximately 95% observed a single time. Findings and limits, study-wide: Clonotype sharing among donors likely depends on sequencing depth. Generally, naive subsets came out with larger estimated richness than memory subsets. Blood was the sole source, and tissue repertoires probably differ.

The CDR3 has 15 amino acids. The germline gives CDR1 LNHDA, CDR2 SQIVND (reference sequence). The ends were cut back, 2 bases at V and 4 bases at J, with 12 bases in the middle. This TCR derives from a man aged 18 to 30 in good health. Some clones in this sample may be carry-over from other donors' samples. The sequenced material came from naive CD4+ T cells from PBMCs. Subset denoted: CD45RA+ positively selected. This sequence joins TRBV19 and TRBJ1-3; D ambiguous. The CDR3 DNA reads as TGTGCCAGTAGTATAAGCCGCACCTCGGGAAACACCATATATTTT. Its protein is CASSISRTSGNTIYF.